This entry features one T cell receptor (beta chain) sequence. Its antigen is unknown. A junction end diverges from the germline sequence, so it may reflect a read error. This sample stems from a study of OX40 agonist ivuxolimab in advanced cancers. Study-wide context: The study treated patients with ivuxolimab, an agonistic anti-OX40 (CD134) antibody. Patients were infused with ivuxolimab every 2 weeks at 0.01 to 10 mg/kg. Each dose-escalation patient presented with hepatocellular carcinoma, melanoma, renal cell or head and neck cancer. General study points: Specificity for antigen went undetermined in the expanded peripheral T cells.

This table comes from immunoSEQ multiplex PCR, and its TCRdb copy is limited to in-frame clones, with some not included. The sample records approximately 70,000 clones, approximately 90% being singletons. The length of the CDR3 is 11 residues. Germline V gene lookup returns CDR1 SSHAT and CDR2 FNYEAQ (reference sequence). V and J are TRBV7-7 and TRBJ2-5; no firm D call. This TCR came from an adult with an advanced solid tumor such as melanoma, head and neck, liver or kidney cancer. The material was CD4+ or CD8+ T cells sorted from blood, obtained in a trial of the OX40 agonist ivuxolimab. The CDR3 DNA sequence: TGTGCTAGCAGCCCCCAAGAGACCCAGTACTTC. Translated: CASSPQETQYF.